These T cell receptor beta chains were read from a single sample in a study of beta chain features in type 1 diabetes. Repertoires were generated with immunoSEQ multiplex PCR, while TCRdb's copy carries only in-frame clones and drops some. Of 900,000 or so clones listed, roughly a sixth are singletons. The sample was naive CD4+ T cells from blood. Receptors originate from a woman under 30 in good health. Each CDR3 is given with its conserved first and last residue. Not all rows give a size; the values are once, few, many and, for expanded clones, a class.

V gene: TRBV7-3; CDR3 length: 16; clone size: NA; CDR3 protein: CASSLLAGSTTDTQYF
V gene: TRBV28; CDR3 length: 13; clone size: few; CDR3 protein: CASSFGSAYEQYF
V gene: TRBV28; CDR3 length: 15; clone size: few; CDR3 protein: CASSFPGLAYNEQFF
V gene: TRBV28; CDR3 length: 14; clone size: NA; CDR3 protein: CASSNPGQVYEQYF
V gene: TRBV2; CDR3 length: 17; clone size: NA; CDR3 protein: CASSSDSAGGSTDTQYF
V gene: TRBV28; CDR3 length: 11; clone size: few; CDR3 protein: CASRLAAEQFF
V gene: TRBV18; CDR3 length: 13; clone size: NA; CDR3 protein: CASSPRGLDTQYF
V gene: TRBV5-1; CDR3 length: 16; clone size: few; CDR3 protein: CASSPASGSSYNEQFF
V gene: TRBV19; CDR3 length: 15; clone size: NA; CDR3 protein: CASKRTSVGNTEAFF
V gene: TRBV21-1; CDR3 length: 11; clone size: few; CDR3 protein: CASSNRETQYF
V gene: TRBV2; CDR3 length: 15; clone size: NA; CDR3 protein: CASSDPDSSTDTQYF
V gene: TRBV21-1; CDR3 length: 16; clone size: NA; CDR3 protein: CASSRTRTGSPDTQYF
V gene: TRBV11-2; CDR3 length: 16; clone size: NA; CDR3 protein: CASSLTAGAGWNEQFF
V gene: TRBV11-2; CDR3 length: 15; clone size: few; CDR3 protein: CASSYLAGRNNEQFF
V gene: TRBV6-4; CDR3 length: 13; clone size: NA; CDR3 protein: CASSQIAAGELFF
V gene: TRBV27; CDR3 length: 15; clone size: NA; CDR3 protein: CASSALNRGTGELFF
V gene: TRBV6-5; CDR3 length: 15; clone size: NA; CDR3 protein: CASSYSGLFRNEQFF
V gene: TRBV28; CDR3 length: 14; clone size: NA; CDR3 protein: CASSSFKLRYGYTF
V gene: TRBV7-2; CDR3 length: 14; clone size: few; CDR3 protein: CASSLRRNTGELFF
V gene: TRBV7-3; CDR3 length: 15; clone size: NA; CDR3 protein: CASSLSGQGAYGYTF
V gene: TRBV5-6; CDR3 length: 11; clone size: NA; CDR3 protein: CASSSGYEQYF
V gene: TRBV6-5; CDR3 length: 15; clone size: few; CDR3 protein: CASSYSVAGTYEQYF
V gene: TRBV6-1; CDR3 length: 13; clone size: few; CDR3 protein: CASSPDSRDREYF
V gene: TRBV28; CDR3 length: 13; clone size: few; CDR3 protein: CASRTTGSDTQYF
V gene: TRBV5-4; CDR3 length: 17; clone size: NA; CDR3 protein: CASSLVSSGLNTGELFF
V gene: TRBV19; CDR3 length: 12; clone size: many; CDR3 protein: CASSSRQGPLIF
V gene: TRBV9; CDR3 length: 15; clone size: NA; CDR3 protein: CASSVEGDSNQPQHF
V gene: TRBV25-1; CDR3 length: 14; clone size: NA; CDR3 protein: CASSEVRDRSVQYF
V gene: TRBV5-1; CDR3 length: 13; clone size: NA; CDR3 protein: CASSLALIETQYF
V gene: TRBV28; CDR3 length: 13; clone size: few; CDR3 protein: CASSPSFTGELFF
V gene: TRBV9; CDR3 length: 16; clone size: NA; CDR3 protein: CASSTRTSDISSEQFF
V gene: TRBV19; CDR3 length: 15; clone size: NA; CDR3 protein: CASNPEPAENYGYTF
V gene: TRBV19; CDR3 length: 15; clone size: NA; CDR3 protein: CASSFGLAGADTQYF
V gene: TRBV5-4; CDR3 length: 14; clone size: few; CDR3 protein: CASSPKAGTDTQYF
V gene: TRBV6-1; CDR3 length: 16; clone size: few; CDR3 protein: CASSATTGPANYGYTF
V gene: TRBV7-9; CDR3 length: 15; clone size: few; CDR3 protein: CASSGRTGQNTEAFF
V gene: TRBV28; CDR3 length: 9; clone size: few; CDR3 protein: CASGYEQYF
V gene: TRBV2; CDR3 length: 14; clone size: NA; CDR3 protein: CASSDHRGRSGYTF
V gene: TRBV27; CDR3 length: 12; clone size: few; CDR3 protein: CASSFDNYGYTF
V gene: TRBV28; CDR3 length: 16; clone size: NA; CDR3 protein: CASSIVQASSTDTQYF
V gene: TRBV25-1; CDR3 length: 14; clone size: few; CDR3 protein: CAWGGEKFRDTQYF
V gene: TRBV7-2; CDR3 length: 15; clone size: few; CDR3 protein: CASSDSWGAPEKLFF
V gene: TRBV7-9; CDR3 length: 14; clone size: NA; CDR3 protein: CASSFGGSIREQYF
V gene: TRBV6-1; CDR3 length: 14; clone size: NA; CDR3 protein: CASSEMGRGQQQFF